This T cell receptor (beta chain) was recorded in a study of glioma-infiltrating T cells after dendritic cell vaccination. About the research overall: Dendritic cell vaccination trial patients had either newly diagnosed or recurrent glioblastoma. Dendritic cell vaccine was injected intradermally three times, biweekly.

Time point meaning: after dendritic cell vaccination, including at tumor progression/relapse. PBMC were collected before vaccination, two weeks after the third vaccination, and at progression. Notes on the study in general: No direct clonality-survival link was found; a diverse polyclonal response may matter.

Details on this clone: As yet, its antigen is unknown.

Profiling relied on immunoSEQ multiplex PCR, and the TCRdb table lists in-frame clones only, not all of them. Of tens of thousands of clones listed, around four fifths are singletons. Germline V gives CDR1 SGDLS, CDR2 YYNGEE. The CDR3 is made up of 13 amino acids. V dropped 3 bases and J dropped 8 bases, with 12 bases sitting between them. The specimen comprised blood, sampled after dendritic cell vaccination. This rearrangement joins TRBV9 to TRBJ2-1, with D possibly TRBD1 on 6 matching bases. This clonotype originated in a human donor with glioblastoma. CDR3 protein: CASSDTGFDEQFF. DNA for the CDR3: TGTGCCAGCAGCGATACAGGGTTCGATGAGCAGTTCTTC.